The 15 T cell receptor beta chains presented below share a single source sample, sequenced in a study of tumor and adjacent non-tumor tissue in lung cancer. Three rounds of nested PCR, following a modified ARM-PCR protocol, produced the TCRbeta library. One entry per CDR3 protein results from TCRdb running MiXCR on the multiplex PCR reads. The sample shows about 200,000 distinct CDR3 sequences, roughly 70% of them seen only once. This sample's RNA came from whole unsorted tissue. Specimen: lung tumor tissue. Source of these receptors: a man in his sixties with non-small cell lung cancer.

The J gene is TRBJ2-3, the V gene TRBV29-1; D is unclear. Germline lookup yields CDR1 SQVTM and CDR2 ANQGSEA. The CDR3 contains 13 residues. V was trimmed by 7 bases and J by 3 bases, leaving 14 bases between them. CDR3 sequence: CSAPPDPTDTQYF. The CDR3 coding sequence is TGCAGCGCCCCCCCGGACCCTACAGATACGCAGTATTTT.

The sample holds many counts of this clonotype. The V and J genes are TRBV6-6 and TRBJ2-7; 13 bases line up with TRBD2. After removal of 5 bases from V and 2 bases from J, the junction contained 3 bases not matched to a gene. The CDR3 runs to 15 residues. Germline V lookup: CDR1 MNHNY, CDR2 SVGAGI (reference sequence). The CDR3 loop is CASSGTSGRAYEQYF. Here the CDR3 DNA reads TGTGCCAGCAGTGGCACTAGCGGGAGGGCCTACGAGCAGTACTTC.

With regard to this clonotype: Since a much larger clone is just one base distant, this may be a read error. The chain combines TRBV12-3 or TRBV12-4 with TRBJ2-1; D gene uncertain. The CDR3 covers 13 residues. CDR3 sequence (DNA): TGTACCAGCAGCCTGCCTCCCTACAATGAGCAGTTCTTC. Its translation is CTSSLPPYNEQFF.

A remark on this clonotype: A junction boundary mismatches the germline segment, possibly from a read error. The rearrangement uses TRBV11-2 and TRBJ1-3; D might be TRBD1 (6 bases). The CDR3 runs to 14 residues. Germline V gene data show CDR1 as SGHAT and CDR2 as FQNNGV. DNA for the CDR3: TGTGCCAGCAGGCCTGGTCTAGCCTGGGACACCATATATTTC. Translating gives CASRPGLAWDTIYF.

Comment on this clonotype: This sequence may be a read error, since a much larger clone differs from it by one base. The CDR3 sequence: CSAIDEYNQPQHF. The CDR3 DNA reads TGCAGTGCTATTGACGAATATAATCAGCCCCAGCATTTT. The chain joins TRBV20-1 to TRBJ1-5, with unresolved D. The V end was cut by 4 bases, the J end by 4 bases, with 11 bases between. CDR1 is DFQATT, CDR2 SNEGSKA, per germline (reference sequence). The CDR3 runs 13 residues.

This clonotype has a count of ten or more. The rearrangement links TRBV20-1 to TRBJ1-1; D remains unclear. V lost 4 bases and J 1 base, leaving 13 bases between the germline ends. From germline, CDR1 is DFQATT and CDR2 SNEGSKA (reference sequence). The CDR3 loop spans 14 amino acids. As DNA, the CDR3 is TGCAGTGCTATGCTGGGAGTATGGAACACTGAAGCTTTCTTT. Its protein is CSAMLGVWNTEAFF.

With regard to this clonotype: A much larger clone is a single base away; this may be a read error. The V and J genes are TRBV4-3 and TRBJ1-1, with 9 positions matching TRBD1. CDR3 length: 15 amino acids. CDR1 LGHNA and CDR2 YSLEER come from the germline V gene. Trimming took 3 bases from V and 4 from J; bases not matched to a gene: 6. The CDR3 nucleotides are TGCGCCAGCAGCCACTTGGGACAGGGAGGCACTGAAGCTTTCTTT. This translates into CASSHLGQGGTEAFF.

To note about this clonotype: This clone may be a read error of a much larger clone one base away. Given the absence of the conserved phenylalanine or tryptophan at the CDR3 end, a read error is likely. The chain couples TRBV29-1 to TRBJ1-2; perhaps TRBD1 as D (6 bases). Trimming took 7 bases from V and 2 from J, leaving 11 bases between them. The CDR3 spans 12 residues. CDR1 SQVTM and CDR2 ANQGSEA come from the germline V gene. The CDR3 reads CSAGQGNYGYTL. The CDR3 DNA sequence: TGCAGCGCGGGTCAGGGGAACTATGGCTACACCTTA.

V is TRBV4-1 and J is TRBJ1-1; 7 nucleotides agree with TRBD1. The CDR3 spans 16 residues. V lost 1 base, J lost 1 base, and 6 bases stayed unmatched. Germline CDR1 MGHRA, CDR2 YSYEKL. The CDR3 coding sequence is TGCGCCAGCAGCCAAGTGGGACAGAGGAGGAACACTGAAGCTTTCTTT. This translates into CASSQVGQRRNTEAFF.

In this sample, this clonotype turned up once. Here the CDR3 reads CSAREPSGSIYYQYF. In nucleotides, the CDR3 is TGCAGTGCTAGAGAGCCTAGCGGGAGTATCTACTATCAGTACTTC. The rearrangement joins TRBV20-1 to TRBJ2-7; TRBD2 matches at 10 bases. CDR1 and CDR2 from the germline V gene are DFQATT and SNEGSKA (reference sequence). This CDR3 is built from 15 residues. Losses at the gene ends were 0 bases for V and 10 bases for J; bases not matched to a gene: 12.

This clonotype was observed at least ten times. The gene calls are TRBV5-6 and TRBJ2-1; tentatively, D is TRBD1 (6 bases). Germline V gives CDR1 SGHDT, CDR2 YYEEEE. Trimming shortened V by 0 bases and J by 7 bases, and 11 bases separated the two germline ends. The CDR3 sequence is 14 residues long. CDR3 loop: CASSLAGTSNEQFF. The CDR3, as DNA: TGTGCCAGCAGCTTGGCCGGGACATCGAATGAGCAGTTCTTC.

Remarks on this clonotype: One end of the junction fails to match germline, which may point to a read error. Here the CDR3 reads CANSFFLAIADTQYF. CDR3 DNA sequence: TGTGCCAACAGCTTTTTCCTAGCGATAGCAGATACACAGTATTTT. The chain uses TRBV11-2 and TRBJ2-3; the D gene is possibly TRBD2 (6 bases). The germline V gene has CDR1 SGHAT and CDR2 FQNNGV. The CDR3 is made up of 15 amino acids.

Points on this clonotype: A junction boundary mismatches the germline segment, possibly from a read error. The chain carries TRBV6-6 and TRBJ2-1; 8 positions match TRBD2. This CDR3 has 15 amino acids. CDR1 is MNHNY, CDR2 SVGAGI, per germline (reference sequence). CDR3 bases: TGTGCCATCAGTGGGAGCGGGAGCGTCTATAATGAGCAGTTCTTC. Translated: CAISGSGSVYNEQFF.

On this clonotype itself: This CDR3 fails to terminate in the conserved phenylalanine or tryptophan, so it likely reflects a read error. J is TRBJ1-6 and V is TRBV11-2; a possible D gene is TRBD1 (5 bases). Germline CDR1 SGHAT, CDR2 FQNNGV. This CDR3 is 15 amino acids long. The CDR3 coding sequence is TGTGCCAGCAGCTTACAGCCGGGGGGTAATTTACCCCTCCACATT. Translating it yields CASSLQPGGNLPLHI.

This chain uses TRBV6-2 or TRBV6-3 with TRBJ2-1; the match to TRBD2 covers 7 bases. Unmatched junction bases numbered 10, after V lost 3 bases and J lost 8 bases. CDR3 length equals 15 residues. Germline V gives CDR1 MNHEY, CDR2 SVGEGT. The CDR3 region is CASSYRGREVDEQFF. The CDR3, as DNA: TGTGCCAGCAGTTATAGAGGTCGGGAGGTTGATGAGCAGTTCTTC.